Listed below are T cell receptor beta chains from one sample, sequenced in a study of CD8 T cell repertoires and HIV-1 epitope variants. Their antigens remain unidentified. Libraries were prepared by immunoSEQ multiplex PCR; TCRdb keeps only in-frame clonotypes and omits some of them. The sample contains about 6,300 clones, around 64% of which appear only once. The sequencing input was cultured CD8+ T cells derived from PBMCs. These receptors all stem from a male donor with HIV. CDR3s include the opening cysteine and the closing phenylalanine or tryptophan. Each record gives: D gene, V gene, J gene, clone size, CDR3 DNA, CDR3 protein. D genes are given only for firm matches. Clone size, where shown, is once, few, many, or a class for clones that have expanded.

>NA|TRBV27|TRBJ2-7|NA
TGTGCCAGCAGTTTAAGAACTTCAGAGACAGGGAGGTACGAGCAGTACTTC
CASSLRTSETGRYEQYF
>NA|TRBV11-1|TRBJ2-1|NA
TGTGCCAGCAGCTTAGCGGGGCTCTCGGGGGTGCAGTTCTTC
CASSLAGLSGVQFF
>NA|TRBV7-2|TRBJ2-3|NA
TGTGCCAGCAGCCCCCCTTTTCGGGATACGCAGTATTTT
CASSPPFRDTQYF
>NA|TRBV5-1|TRBJ1-2|NA
TGCGCCAGCAGCCCGGGACTAGGGGAAGGCTACACCTTC
CASSPGLGEGYTF
>TRBD2|TRBV19|TRBJ2-2|NA
TGTGCCAGTAGTGCGCTAGCGGGAGCCACCGGGGAGCTGTTTTTT
CASSALAGATGELFF
>TRBD1|TRBV6-1|TRBJ2-2|NA
TGTGCCAGCAGTGACGACAGGGATTACACCGGGGAGCTGTTTTTT
CASSDDRDYTGELFF
>NA|TRBV9|TRBJ1-4|once
TGTGCCAGCAGCCCCGGGACGGCTCGAGAGGATGAAAAACTGTTTTTT
CASSPGTAREDEKLFF
>TRBD2|TRBV27|TRBJ2-7|once
TGTGCCAGCAGTCCCGCGGGGGGAACCTACGAGCAGTACTTC
CASSPAGGTYEQYF
>NA|TRBV7-9|TRBJ2-1|once
TGTGCCAGCAGCTTGACCGACAATGAGCAGTTCTTC
CASSLTDNEQFF
>TRBD1|TRBV7-6|TRBJ2-3|NA
TGTGCCAGCAGCTTGGGACAGGGAACAGATACGCAGTATTTT
CASSLGQGTDTQYF
>NA|TRBV9|TRBJ1-1|NA
TGTGCCAGCAGCGTAGGGGCGCGAGGGATGGCCGCTTTCTTT
CASSVGARGMAAFF
>TRBD2|TRBV19|TRBJ2-3|NA
TGTGCCAGTAGTGCTCCTCCACTAGCGGGCGGCACAGATACGCAGTATTTT
CASSAPPLAGGTDTQYF
>TRBD1|TRBV6-6|TRBJ2-7|NA
TGTGCCAGCAGCCCCAGGGGGTCCCGCTACGAGCAGTACTTC
CASSPRGSRYEQYF
>NA|TRBV27|TRBJ2-1|few
TGTGCCAGCAGTTCGAGCTCCTACAATGAGCAGTTCTTC
CASSSSSYNEQFF
>TRBD1|TRBV28|TRBJ1-1|NA
TGTGCCAGCCGCAGGGGGCAACGGACTGAAGCTTTCTTT
CASRRGQRTEAFF
>NA|TRBV29-1|TRBJ2-2|few
TGCAGCGTTGGGACGGAGATGAACACCGGGGAGCTGTTTTTT
CSVGTEMNTGELFF
>NA|TRBV10-3|TRBJ2-7|NA
TGTGCCATCAGTGATAGTCCCTACGAGCAGTACTTC
CAISDSPYEQYF
>TRBD2|TRBV4-2|TRBJ2-3|NA
TGTGCCAGCAGCCAATCCCCGGGACTAGCGGGAGTGGGCACAGATACGCAGTATTTT
CASSQSPGLAGVGTDTQYF
>TRBD2|TRBV28|TRBJ2-1|NA
TGTGCCAGCAGTTTAGGCGGGAGGGCCGACAATGAGCAGTTCTTC
CASSLGGRADNEQFF
>TRBD1|TRBV19|TRBJ2-2|NA
TGTGCCAGTAGAACAGAGCAGGGGGCCGGCGGGGAGCTGTTTTTT
CASRTEQGAGGELFF
>NA|TRBV25-1|TRBJ1-3|NA
TGTGCCAGCAGTGATCTCGTTGGCGGGAGCTCTGGAAACACCATATATTTT
CASSDLVGGSSGNTIYF
>TRBD1|TRBV5-8|TRBJ2-7|NA
TGTGCCAGCAGCTTGGGGGACAGTGACTCCTACGAGCAGTACTTC
CASSLGDSDSYEQYF
>NA|TRBV19|TRBJ2-1|once
TGTGCCAGTAGTATACAGGGGAACAATGAGCAGTTCTTC
CASSIQGNNEQFF
>NA|TRBV9|TRBJ1-1|NA
TGTGCCAGCAGCGTAGCGACGGATAACACTGAAGCTTTCTTT
CASSVATDNTEAFF
>NA|TRBV28|TRBJ1-1|once
TGTGCCAGCAGTATCCCGTTCCGAACAGGGAAGGTAGGGACTGAAGCTTTCTTT
CASSIPFRTGKVGTEAFF
>NA|TRBV11-2|TRBJ2-7|NA
TGTGCCAGCAGCTTAGTTTTGGGGGCCTACGAGCAGTACTTC
CASSLVLGAYEQYF
>NA|TRBV7-2|TRBJ2-7|NA
TGTGCCAGCAGCCCTGGACGGTCCTACGAGCAGTACTTC
CASSPGRSYEQYF
>NA|TRBV28|TRBJ2-3|NA
TGTGCCAGCAGTCCGAGTCCGAAGACTACGCAGTATTTT
CASSPSPKTTQYF
>NA|TRBV6-4|TRBJ2-2|NA
TGTGCCAGCAGTCCACAACGGAACACCGGGGAGCTGTTTTTT
CASSPQRNTGELFF
>NA|TRBV28|TRBJ2-5|NA
TGTGCCAGCAGTTTGATGTTGGGGGTCCCAGAGACCCAGTACTTC
CASSLMLGVPETQYF
>NA|TRBV29-1|TRBJ1-2|few
TGCAGCGTTGTTGCGCGAGGAGACTATGGCTACACCTTC
CSVVARGDYGYTF
>NA|TRBV29-1|TRBJ2-1|NA
TGCAGCGGAAGATCTCGGGAATCGGGACACAATGAGCAGTTCTTC
CSGRSRESGHNEQFF
>TRBD2|TRBV5-8|TRBJ2-1|once
TGTGCCAGCAGCTTGGATAGCGGGTTGGATGAGCAGTTCTTC
CASSLDSGLDEQFF
>TRBD1|TRBV28|TRBJ1-4|NA
TGTGCCAGCAGCGCAGGGGGAGGGAATGAAAAACTGTTTTTT
CASSAGGGNEKLFF
>TRBD1|TRBV28|TRBJ1-5|NA
TGTGCCAGCAGACCCGGGACAGGGGGGTTCAATCAGCCCCAGCATTTT
CASRPGTGGFNQPQHF
>NA|TRBV27|TRBJ2-7|once
TGTGCCAGCAGTTTATCCCAGGGTACTCTGAGCTACGAGCAGTACTTC
CASSLSQGTLSYEQYF
>NA|TRBV7-9|TRBJ2-2|medium-sized
TGTGCCAGCAGCCTTCAGGACGGGGAGCTGTTTTTT
CASSLQDGELFF
>TRBD1|TRBV19|TRBJ2-7|NA
TGTGCCAGTAGTATCGGACAGGGTGGAGTCTACGAGCAGTACTTC
CASSIGQGGVYEQYF
>NA|TRBV11-3|TRBJ2-1|few
TGTGCCAGCAGCCCCAGGGGAGGGGGTCCCTACAATGAGCAGTTCTTC
CASSPRGGGPYNEQFF
>NA|TRBV28|TRBJ1-5|NA
TGTGCCAGCAGAAACACAGGCAATCAGCCCCAGCATTTT
CASRNTGNQPQHF
>TRBD2|TRBV5-4|TRBJ2-7|NA
TGTGCCAGCAGCTGGGGGACTAGCGGATACGAGCAGTACTTC
CASSWGTSGYEQYF
>TRBD1|TRBV28|TRBJ1-4|NA
TGTGCCAGCAGTACGGACAGGGATGATCATGAAAAACTGTTTTTT
CASSTDRDDHEKLFF